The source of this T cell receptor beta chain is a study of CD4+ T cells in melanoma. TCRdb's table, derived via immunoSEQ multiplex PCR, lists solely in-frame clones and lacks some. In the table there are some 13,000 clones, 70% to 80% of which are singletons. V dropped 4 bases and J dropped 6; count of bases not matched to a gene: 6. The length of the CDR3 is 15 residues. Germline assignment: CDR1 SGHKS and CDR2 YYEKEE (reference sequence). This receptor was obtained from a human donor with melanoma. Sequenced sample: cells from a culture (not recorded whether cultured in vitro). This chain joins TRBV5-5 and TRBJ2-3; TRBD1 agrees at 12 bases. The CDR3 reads CASSAGTGGSDTQYF. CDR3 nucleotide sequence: TGTGCCAGCAGCGCTGGGACAGGGGGCTCGGATACGCAGTATTTT.